Listed here are 7 T cell receptor beta chains from one sample, sequenced in a study of a mutant IDH1 vaccine in newly diagnosed glioma (dated by TCRdb to the early 2020s). Library preparation employed the immunoSEQ multiplex PCR assay. Imported from immuneACCESS, the table was reduced by TCRdb to in-frame sequences with V and J called. These copies leave out some clones; in studies compared against another copy, an unresolved V gene accounts for under half, and the cause of the remainder is not known. The sample contains some 60,000 clones, under 85% of them found a single time. The ten largest clones represent roughly 3.5% of the sample. The label giving this sample's time point can be read as: week 11, during vaccination. Every vaccine dose consisted of 300 ug of a 20-mer mutant IDH1 peptide in Montanide, administered subcutaneously together with topical imiquimod. These receptors have no known antigen.

The specimen comprised PBMCs, sampled from a glioma patient whose treatment included an IDH1 peptide vaccine. These receptors were obtained from a man between 25 and 39 years old with glioma.

The chain couples TRBV6-1 to TRBJ2-3; 7 bases fit TRBD1. V dropped 8 bases and J dropped 0; count of bases not matched to a gene: 8. Germline V gives CDR1 MNHNS, CDR2 SASEGT. There are 15 residues in the CDR3. CDR3 sequence reads: CASSRGPTSTDTQYF. The CDR3 DNA follows: TGTGCCAGCTCGAGGGGGCCTACTAGCACAGATACGCAGTATTTT.

V gene TRBV5-6 combines with J gene TRBJ1-6, with TRBD1 matching over 8 bases. J was trimmed by 7 bases and V by 4 bases; bases with no gene match: 4. The germline V gene encodes CDR1 SGHDT and CDR2 YYEEEE. This CDR3 contains 14 residues. This CDR3 is CASSGTGGNSPLHF. CDR3 nucleotides: TGTGCCAGCAGCGGGACAGGAGGGAATTCACCCCTCCACTTT.

The chain couples TRBV2 to TRBJ1-1, with D perhaps matching TRBD1 (5 bases). In germline, CDR1 is SNHLY, CDR2 FYNNEI. The V and J ends lost 5 bases and 4 bases respectively, with 11 bases between them. The CDR3 runs 13 residues. CDR3 nucleotides: TGTGCCAGCAGTCCCGGGGGGAGCACTGAAGCTTTCTTT. This codes for CASSPGGSTEAFF. The complete variable domain, with remaining parts taken from reference TRBV2 and TRBJ1-1, reads EPEVTQTPSHQVTQMGQEVILRCVPISNHLYFYWYRQILGQKVEFLVSFYNNEISEKSEIFDDQFSVERPDGSNFTLKIRSTKLEDSAMYFCASSPGGSTEAFFGQGTRLTVV.

The chain links TRBV7-2 to TRBJ1-4; D unresolved. The CDR3 length is 14 residues. Germline CDR1 reads SGHTA; CDR2 reads FQGNSA. The germline V and J ends were trimmed by 5 bases and 2 bases, with 9 bases remaining between them. For the CDR3, the DNA is TGTGCCAGCAGCCTGGGTTCGACTAATGAAAAACTGTTTTTT. Translating it yields CASSLGSTNEKLFF.

J is TRBJ2-5 and V is TRBV5-8; 8 nucleotides line up with TRBD2. CDR1 is SGHTS and CDR2 is YDEGEE in the germline V gene. The CDR3 sequence is 15 residues long. Trimming removed 3 bases from V and 1 base from J; junction bases left unmatched: 5. This CDR3 reads CASSYSGGRQETQYF. The CDR3 region has the DNA TGTGCCAGCAGCTACAGCGGGGGCCGCCAAGAGACCCAGTACTTC.

In this sample, this clone turned up once. The chain carries TRBV5-1 and TRBJ2-7, with TRBD1 identical over 12 bases. The germline CDR1 and CDR2 sequences are SGHRS and YFSETQ. V was pared by 5 bases and J by 4 bases, with 7 bases of the junction left unmatched. This CDR3 has 15 amino acids. Here the CDR3 reads CASSLGTGGGYEQYF. The CDR3 bases are TGCGCCAGCAGTCTCGGGACAGGGGGCGGGTACGAGCAGTACTTC.

The V gene is TRBV6-1, the J gene TRBJ2-1; 10 bases match TRBD2. The CDR3 consists of 15 residues. Per the germline V gene, CDR1 is MNHNS and CDR2 is SASEGT. The trim removed 7 bases at V and 5 bases at J, leaving 8 bases unmatched. This CDR3 is CASTPLAGPNNEQFF. CDR3 sequence (DNA): TGTGCCAGCACCCCACTAGCGGGACCTAACAATGAGCAGTTCTTC.